Listed below are T cell receptor beta chains from one sample, sequenced in a study of T-cell reconstitution after alpha-beta-depleted transplantation in children. TCRdb itself ran the PCR reads through MiXCR, one entry per CDR3 protein. The repertoire holds about 540,000 distinct CDR3 sequences, approximately 30% seen once, with approximately 39% in the top ten. Sequences were derived from PBMCs, sampled before TCRalphabeta/CD19-depleted stem cell transplant. These receptors all stem from a boy in the first two years of life with Wiskott-Aldrich syndrome, due to receive a stem cell transplant. Both conserved end residues are part of each CDR3. The D gene is left open where the match is weak. A row's size may be missing; if present it is once, few, many or a size class.

J | V | size | D | DNA | CDR3
TRBJ2-2 | TRBV2 | NA | NA | TGTGCCAGCAGTGAAGTTCGACACACGAACACCGGGGAGCTGTTTTTT | CASSEVRHTNTGELFF
TRBJ1-2 | TRBV5-5 | few | NA | TGTGCCAGCAGCTTGGCTGGGACATCGAATGGCTACACCTTC | CASSLAGTSNGYTF
TRBJ1-1 | TRBV7-9 | NA | NA | TGTGCCAGCAGCTTCTCGGGGGCTGGCACTGAAGCTTTCTTT | CASSFSGAGTEAFF
TRBJ2-1 | TRBV5-1 | once | NA | TGCGCCAGCAGCTTCTCTCTCAGGGAGTTTTCCTACAATGAGCAGTTCTTC | CASSFSLREFSYNEQFF
TRBJ2-5 | TRBV29-1 | few | TRBD1 | TGCAGCGTTGGCCTAAGACAGGGTTTTTGGGCCCAGTACTTC | CSVGLRQGFWAQYF
TRBJ2-3 | TRBV14 | NA | NA | TGTGCCAGCAGCCAAGTTATGTCCACAGATACGCAGTATTTT | CASSQVMSTDTQYF
TRBJ1-1 | TRBV12-3/TRBV12-4 | NA | TRBD1 | TGTGCCAGCGGATCAGGGGGCCGGACTGAAGCTTTCTTT | CASGSGGRTEAFF
TRBJ2-2 | TRBV27 | few | TRBD2 | TGTGCCAGCACTACCCCCGGACTAGCGGGGTACACCGGGGAGCTGTTTTTT | CASTTPGLAGYTGELFF
TRBJ1-2 | TRBV4-1 | NA | NA | TGCGCCAGCAGCCAAGATAGGCGGACGGCTCAGTCTTATGGCTACACCTTC | CASSQDRRTAQSYGYTF
TRBJ2-5 | TRBV7-9 | NA | TRBD1 | TGTGCCAGCAGCCCCTTTATCGGACAGGCTGAAGAGACCCAGTACTTC | CASSPFIGQAEETQYF
TRBJ1-6 | TRBV25-1 | NA | NA | TGTGCCAGCAGGGGGCCTAATCCACCCCTCCACTTT | CASRGPNPPLHF
TRBJ2-3 | TRBV5-1 | NA | TRBD2 | TGCGCCAGCAGCGGGGGGACTAGAAGCACAGATACGCAGTATTTT | CASSGGTRSTDTQYF
TRBJ2-2 | TRBV10-3 | NA | NA | TGTGCCACGAGCGTAGGAACCGGGGAGCTGTTTTTT | CATSVGTGELFF
TRBJ2-1 | TRBV20-1 | NA | TRBD2 | TGCAGTGCAGTACTAGCGGGGGACGCTAATGAGCAGTTCTTC | CSAVLAGDANEQFF
TRBJ2-1 | TRBV4-2 | few | NA | TGTGCCAGCAGCCAAACCGGGACGCCTTACAATGAGCAGTTCTTC | CASSQTGTPYNEQFF
TRBJ2-3 | TRBV29-1 | few | NA | TGCAGCGTTGAAGGAATTGTGGCAGATACGCAGTATTTT | CSVEGIVADTQYF
TRBJ2-1 | TRBV9 | few | TRBD2 | TGTGCCAGCAGCGCGAGCACCGGGACTAGCGGGAGAAAGCAGTTCTTC | CASSASTGTSGRKQFF
TRBJ2-1 | TRBV5-1 | NA | TRBD2 | TGCGCCAGCAGCTTGCCTTCTAGCGGGACCTACAATGAGCAGTTCTTC | CASSLPSSGTYNEQFF
TRBJ2-1 | TRBV29-1 | few | NA | TGCAGCGTTGGTGCGTACAATGAGCAGTTCTTC | CSVGAYNEQFF
TRBJ2-7 | TRBV20-1 | NA | NA | TGCAGTGCTCCCCGAGGGACGGACTACGAGCAGTACTTC | CSAPRGTDYEQYF
TRBJ2-7 | TRBV5-1 | NA | NA | TGCGCCAGCAGCTCCGGACACGGATACGAGCAGTACTTC | CASSSGHGYEQYF
TRBJ2-7 | TRBV20-1 | NA | NA | TGCAGTGCTAGACACGTGGCCCACGAGCAGTACTTC | CSARHVAHEQYF
TRBJ1-1 | TRBV20-1 | NA | NA | TGCAGTGCTAGAGATTCGGTGAACACTGAAGCTTTCTTT | CSARDSVNTEAFF
TRBJ1-4 | TRBV4-1 | NA | NA | TGCGCCAGCAGCCAGAAATGGCCAGGGGCAACTAATGAAAAACTGTTTTTT | CASSQKWPGATNEKLFF
TRBJ1-3 | TRBV14 | NA | NA | TGTGCCAGCAGCCAAGTCAGGGGAGGACTATATTTT | CASSQVRGGLYF
TRBJ2-7 | TRBV20-1 | NA | TRBD2 | TGCAGTGCTAGAGAGGCGGGCCTAGCGGAGACGGAGCAGTACTTC | CSAREAGLAETEQYF
TRBJ2-6 | TRBV28 | NA | NA | TGTGCCAGCAGTTTATTCCCACCCTCTGGGGCCAACGTCCTGACTTTC | CASSLFPPSGANVLTF
TRBJ2-3 | TRBV20-1 | NA | NA | TGCAGTGCTAGAGGGTTGGGAGATACGCAGTATTTT | CSARGLGDTQYF
TRBJ1-6 | TRBV7-6 | few | NA | TGTGCCAGCAGCCCCCTGCAATCGTATAATTCACCCCTCCACTTT | CASSPLQSYNSPLHF
TRBJ2-1 | TRBV5-1 | few | NA | TGCGCCAGCAGCTCGTATCCTAGCGCCGAATACAATGAGCAGTTCTTC | CASSSYPSAEYNEQFF
TRBJ2-6 | TRBV6-2/TRBV6-3 | few | TRBD2 | TGTGCCAGCAGTTACTCACCGGGACTAGCGGGAGCAGGTGGGGCCAACGTCCTGACTTTC | CASSYSPGLAGAGGANVLTF
TRBJ2-4 | TRBV5-1 | NA | NA | TGCGCCAGCAGCTTAGGGGCGGTAGCCAAAAACATTCAGTACTTC | CASSLGAVAKNIQYF
TRBJ1-2 | TRBV11-2 | few | TRBD1 | TGTGCCAGCAGCTTAGGTCGGGACAGATACTATGGCTACACCTTC | CASSLGRDRYYGYTF
TRBJ2-1 | TRBV28 | many | TRBD2 | TGTGCCAGCAGCTTACTAGCGGGAGTTAATGAGCAGTTCTTC | CASSLLAGVNEQFF
TRBJ2-4 | TRBV12-3/TRBV12-4 | NA | NA | TGTGCCAGCAGTTTAGGCGGATCTGGCAAAAACATTCAGTACTTC | CASSLGGSGKNIQYF